This entry lists 27 T cell receptor beta chains sequenced from one sample in a study of T cells in Graves' hyperthyroidism and ophthalmopathy. The CDR3 regions of TCR beta were amplified from RNA transcripts. When the TCR CDR3 underwent first-round RT-PCR, the HTBI primer set was used. MiXCR was run by TCRdb on the multiplex PCR reads, yielding one entry per CDR3 protein. The table shows hundreds of thousands of distinct CDR3 sequences, with 15% to 20% occurring only once. Material: blood. The source is a man aged 35 to 55 with Graves' ophthalmopathy.

This clonotype occurred many times. The chain is built from TRBV5-1 and TRBJ2-3; D unresolved. The germline V gene has CDR1 SGHRS and CDR2 YFSETQ. The CDR3 runs to 11 residues. Deletions cut 0 bases from V and 5 bases from J, with 1 base between. Here the CDR3 reads CASSLEDTQYF. The CDR3 DNA sequence: TGCGCCAGCAGCTTGGAAGATACGCAGTATTTT.

The chain is built from TRBV5-1 and TRBJ1-1, with D possibly matching TRBD1 (6 bases). CDR3 length: 15 residues. The V gene lost 2 bases and the J gene lost 2 bases, with 13 bases spanning the gap. Germline loops: CDR1 SGHRS, CDR2 YFSETQ. The CDR3 nucleotides are TGCGCCAGCAGCTTAATTACAGGGCTCAACACTGAAGCTTTCTTT. It codes for CASSLITGLNTEAFF. The full variable domain, with the rest looked up from reference TRBV5-1 and TRBJ1-1, is KAGVTQTPRYLIKTRGQQVTLSCSPISGHRSVSWYQQTPGQGLQFLFEYFSETQRNKGNFPGRFSGRQFSNSRSEMNVSTLELGDSALYLCASSLITGLNTEAFFGQGTRLTVV.

CDR3 sequence: CASHGTLFSNQPQHF. The CDR3 nucleotides are TGTGCCTCACACGGGACCCTGTTTTCCAATCAGCCCCAGCATTTT. The chain uses TRBV2 and TRBJ1-5; possible D gene TRBD1, 5 bases. This CDR3 contains 15 residues. The germline V and J ends were trimmed by 11 bases and 3 bases, with 20 bases remaining between them. Germline CDR1 and CDR2: SNHLY and FYNNEI.

The chain couples TRBV28 to TRBJ1-5; D is undetermined. Germline values: CDR1 MDHEN, CDR2 SYDVKM. V dropped 2 bases and J dropped 4 bases, with 9 bases sitting between them. This CDR3 region has 14 residues. CDR3 bases: TGTGCCAGCAGTTTAGTTACGGTAAATCAGCCCCAGCATTTT. Translation: CASSLVTVNQPQHF.

This clonotype was observed a handful of times. The chain is built from TRBV5-1 and TRBJ2-3, with 10 bases matching TRBD2. CDR3 length: 15 amino acids. CDR1 and CDR2 from the germline V gene are SGHRS and YFSETQ. Trimming took 2 bases from V and 11 from J; bases not matched to a gene: 11. CDR3 nucleotides: TGCGCCAGCAGCTTCCCGGCGAGCGGGGGGGCTCAGCAGTATTTT. The encoded protein is CASSFPASGGAQQYF.

This clonotype was seen only a few times. The CDR3 bases are TGTGCCAGCAGCTCCCGACGAAGCTATGGCTACACCTTC. It codes for CASSSRRSYGYTF. The chain employs TRBV7-9 and TRBJ1-2; D unclear. V was clipped by 4 bases and J by 4 bases, with 10 bases between them. Germline V gene lookup returns CDR1 SEHNR and CDR2 FQNEAQ (reference sequence). The CDR3 sequence is 13 residues long.

As concerns this clonotype: This may be a read error, as it is one base from a much larger clone. This chain links TRBV28 with TRBJ2-7, with D possibly TRBD1 on 6 matching bases. CDR3 length: 13 amino acids. Germline values: CDR1 MDHEN, CDR2 SYDVKM. V shed 2 bases and J shed 5 bases, with 10 bases lying between them. The DNA for the CDR3 is TGTGCCAGCAGTTTAGACCAGGGGCACGAGCAGTACTTC. Its protein is CASSLDQGHEQYF.

The gene calls are TRBV10-3 and TRBJ2-7; 14 bases are a match to TRBD2. CDR1 is ENHRY and CDR2 is SYGVKD in the germline V gene. V was pared by 10 bases and J by 0 bases, with 11 bases of the junction left unmatched. The CDR3 has 17 amino acids. The CDR3 loop is CATSGTSGGRFSYEQYF. CDR3 coding DNA: TGTGCCACTTCCGGGACTAGCGGGGGCCGGTTCTCCTACGAGCAGTACTTC.

The V and J genes are TRBV5-1 and TRBJ2-3; D is ambiguous. The CDR3 covers 15 residues. CDR1 is SGHRS, CDR2 YFSETQ, per germline. V shed 1 base and J shed 1 base, with 10 bases lying between them. The CDR3 here is CASSLLGGGTDTQYF. CDR3 DNA sequence: TGCGCCAGCAGCTTGTTAGGTGGGGGCACAGATACGCAGTATTTT.

This clonotype was recorded many times. The genes are TRBV3-1 and TRBJ1-4; a possible D gene is TRBD1 (6 bases). Germline-derived CDR1 and CDR2 are LGHDT and YNNKEL (reference sequence). The V end was cut by 4 bases, the J end by 8 bases, with 17 bases between. CDR3 length: 15 amino acids. The CDR3, as DNA: TGTGCCAGCAGCCTGAAACCAGGGGCACGGGAAAAACTGTTTTTT. Its translation: CASSLKPGAREKLFF.

This clonotype has just a few counts. The J gene is TRBJ2-2, the V gene TRBV18, with D perhaps TRBD2 (6 bases). The germline gives CDR1 KGHSH, CDR2 LQKENI. V was pared by 3 bases and J by 2 bases, with 10 bases between. This CDR3 has 15 residues. The CDR3 here is CASSPTGGNTGELFF. DNA of the CDR3: TGTGCCAGCTCACCTACCGGGGGAAACACCGGGGAGCTGTTTTTT.

Concerning this clonotype: A much larger clone is a single base away; this may be a read error. This chain links TRBV6-1 with TRBJ1-1; D gene uncertain. The CDR3 extends over 12 amino acids. Germline V CDR1 and CDR2: MNHNS, SASEGT. V was trimmed by 6 bases and J by 8 bases, leaving 13 bases between them. DNA for the CDR3: TGTGCCAGCAGCCGTGCCCGGCAAGAAGCTTTCTTT. Amino acids: CASSRARQEAFF.

This clonotype has a count of ten or more. The J gene is TRBJ1-6, the V gene TRBV7-8; unclear D gene. V lost 1 base and J lost 9, with 16 bases in between. There are 16 residues in the CDR3. Germline-derived CDR1 and CDR2 are SGHVS and FQNEAQ. CDR3 nucleotides: TGTGCCAGCAGCTTAGGACGGCTTGCCGGTTCTTCACCCCTCCACTTT. Its translation: CASSLGRLAGSSPLHF.

This clonotype was found a few times. This rearrangement joins TRBV6-1 to TRBJ1-5; the match to TRBD1 covers 11 bases. Looked up from germline, CDR1 is MNHNS and CDR2 is SASEGT. The CDR3 spans 17 residues. Trimming at V came to 5 bases and at J to 3 bases, leaving 9 bases not matched to a gene. The CDR3 loop is CASSKGQGATDNQPQHF. CDR3 nucleotides: TGTGCCAGCAGTAAAGGACAGGGGGCGACGGACAATCAGCCCCAGCATTTT.

This clonotype was seen ten or more times. The chain links TRBV11-2 to TRBJ2-3; unclear D gene. V lost 4 bases and J 4 bases, leaving 3 bases between the germline ends. CDR3 size: 11 residues. Per germline, CDR1 SGHAT and CDR2 FQNNGV. The DNA of the CDR3 is TGTGCCAGCAGCTACTCAGATACGCAGTATTTT. Amino acid sequence: CASSYSDTQYF.

The CDR3 sequence is CASSRQKDTGELFF. The CDR3, as DNA: TGCGCCAGCAGCCGACAGAAGGACACCGGGGAGCTGTTTTTT. This rearrangement joins TRBV4-3 to TRBJ2-2; maybe TRBD1 (5 bases). The CDR3 extends over 14 amino acids. Germline V gives CDR1 LGHNA, CDR2 YSLEER. The V end was cut by 4 bases, the J end by 3 bases, with 9 bases between.

This rearrangement joins TRBV20-1 to TRBJ2-7; 7 nucleotides match TRBD2. The V gene end was trimmed by 0 bases and the J gene end by 2 bases; junction bases not matched to a gene: 7. Germline loops: CDR1 DFQATT, CDR2 SNEGSKA (reference sequence). The CDR3 spans 15 residues. The CDR3 is CSARDRASGPYEQYF. CDR3 DNA: TGCAGTGCTAGAGATCGGGCTAGCGGACCCTACGAGCAGTACTTC.

With respect to this clonotype: Since no conserved phenylalanine or tryptophan closes the CDR3, a read error is the likely cause. The chain employs TRBV28 and TRBJ1-2; D is undetermined. Germline-derived CDR1 and CDR2 are MDHEN and SYDVKM. V gave up 4 bases and J gave up 4 bases, with 16 bases separating them. CDR3 length: 15 residues. This CDR3 reads CASSSESRPPYGYTL. CDR3 sequence (DNA): TGTGCCAGCAGTTCCGAAAGTAGGCCCCCCTATGGCTACACCCTC.

Many counts were recorded for this clonotype. The rearrangement links TRBV5-1 to TRBJ2-5; 7 bases match TRBD1. This CDR3 region has 14 residues. Germline V gives CDR1 SGHRS, CDR2 YFSETQ. V lost 2 bases and J lost 2; bases outside the gene matches: 3. CDR3 nucleotide sequence: TGCGCCAGCAGCTTCGGCAGGGGGCAAGAGACCCAGTACTTC. Its translation is CASSFGRGQETQYF. Full variable domain (outside the CDR3, taken from reference TRBV5-1 and TRBJ2-5): KAGVTQTPRYLIKTRGQQVTLSCSPISGHRSVSWYQQTPGQGLQFLFEYFSETQRNKGNFPGRFSGRQFSNSRSEMNVSTLELGDSALYLCASSFGRGQETQYFGPGTRLLVL.

Comment on this clonotype: This may come from a read error, since a much larger clone is one base off. The CDR3 carries no conserved terminal phenylalanine or tryptophan, so it likely arises from a read error. V and J are TRBV11-2 and TRBJ2-7; 11 nucleotides align to TRBD2. Trimming cost V 3 bases and J 3 bases; bases outside gene matches: 10. Looked up from germline, CDR1 is SGHAT and CDR2 is FQNNGV. The CDR3 runs 17 residues. CDR3 coding DNA: TGTGCCAGCAGCTTTATACTAGCGGGGGAGCTAAACTACGAGCAGTACTCC. The encoded protein is CASSFILAGELNYEQYS.

The sample holds a few counts of this clonotype. The chain employs TRBV30 and TRBJ1-6, with 8 bases that match TRBD1. Germline CDR1 GTSNPN, CDR2 SVGIG (reference sequence). This CDR3 comprises 13 residues. After removal of 3 bases from V and 7 bases from J, the junction contained 2 bases not matched to a gene. CDR3 nucleotide sequence: TGTGCCTGGAGACGGGACAGGAATTCACCCCTCCACTTT. It is translated as CAWRRDRNSPLHF.

The chain couples TRBV6-5 to TRBJ2-1, with D possibly called TRBD1 or TRBD2 (7 bases each). Germline assignment: CDR1 MNHEY and CDR2 SVGAGI. Trimming pared 4 bases from V and 4 bases from J, leaving 14 bases between. This CDR3 has 15 amino acids. CDR3 region: CASSSSQGGYNEQFF. In nucleotides, the CDR3 is TGTGCCAGCAGTTCCTCGCAGGGGGGGTACAATGAGCAGTTCTTC.

Regarding this clonotype: Just one base apart from a much larger clone, this may be a read error. The chain employs TRBV7-3 and TRBJ2-1, with a possible D match to TRBD1 (6 bases). The CDR3 spans 15 residues. Germline CDR1 is SGHTA and CDR2 is FQGTGA. CDR3 nucleotide sequence: TGTGCCAGCAGCTCGTTGACAGGAACCTACAATGTGCAGTTCTTC. Translated: CASSSLTGTYNVQFF.

This clonotype has at least ten counts. The J gene is TRBJ2-3, the V gene TRBV3-1, with 11 positions matching TRBD2. This CDR3 has 16 residues. Germline CDR1 reads LGHDT; CDR2 reads YNNKEL (reference sequence). Trimming cost V 3 bases and J 2 bases; bases outside gene matches: 4. The CDR3 region has the DNA TGTGCCAGCAGCCACGGGACTAGCGGAGACACAGATACGCAGTATTTT. Protein: CASSHGTSGDTDTQYF.

This clonotype was observed many times. V gene TRBV24-1 combines with J gene TRBJ1-1, with TRBD1 as a possible D gene (6 bases). V lost 8 bases to trimming and J lost 1 base, with 10 bases between them. Germline V gene data show CDR1 as KGHDR and CDR2 as SFDVKD. The CDR3 is 13 residues long. The CDR3 nucleotides read TGTGCCACCACAGGACAGCAGAACACTGAAGCTTTCTTT. Residues: CATTGQQNTEAFF.

The V gene is TRBV7-9, the J gene TRBJ1-1, with D uncertain. This CDR3 spans 16 amino acids. Trimming left V 1 base short and J 8 bases short, with 20 bases between. The germline CDR1 and CDR2 sequences are SEHNR and FQNEAQ (reference sequence). CDR3 sequence: CASSLESLGSRAEAFF. The CDR3 region has the DNA TGTGCCAGCAGCTTAGAGTCTTTGGGGTCCCGGGCCGAAGCTTTCTTT.

Ten or more counts support this clonotype. This chain uses TRBV18 with TRBJ2-3; D unresolved. Between the trimmed V and J ends, which lost 3 bases and 6 bases, there was a span of 7 bases. Germline lookup yields CDR1 KGHSH and CDR2 LQKENI. The CDR3 covers 12 residues. The CDR3 is CASSPPQDTQYF. As DNA, the CDR3 is TGTGCCAGCTCACCCCCACAGGATACGCAGTATTTT.